Listed below are T cell receptor beta chains from one sample, sequenced in a study of cytomegalovirus exposure and HLA in healthy donors. Produced via immunoSEQ multiplex PCR; TCRdb's table is partial and in-frame only. This table has 98,000 or so clones, roughly 80% appearing once. Sequenced input: PBMCs. Receptors were obtained from a man between 60 and 70 years old in good health and CMV-seropositive. Each CDR3 is given with its conserved first and last residue. The D gene is left open where the match is weak. Expanded clones get a size class; other rows say once, few or many, or leave the size out.

j_call v_call clone_size d_call cdr3_aa cdr3_nt
TRBJ1-2 TRBV7-3 few TRBD1 CASSFQGARGYTF TGTGCCAGCAGCTTTCAGGGGGCGAGAGGCTACACCTTC
TRBJ2-7 TRBV5-4 - TRBD1 CASSPSGTGVEQYF TGTGCCAGCAGCCCCTCCGGGACAGGGGTCGAGCAGTACTTC
TRBJ2-3 TRBV4-2 - TRBD2 CASSQAGGNTDTQYF TGTGCCAGCAGCCAAGCGGGGGGAAACACAGATACGCAGTATTTT
TRBJ2-2 TRBV7-9 - TRBD1 CASSRTGQFTGELFF TGTGCCAGCAGTCGGACAGGGCAGTTCACCGGGGAGCTGTTTTTT
TRBJ1-6 TRBV27 - - CASTPLPYYNSPLHF TGTGCCAGTACCCCCCTACCCTACTATAATTCACCCCTCCACTTT
TRBJ2-4 TRBV29-1 few - CSVRPDTGYKNIQYF TGCAGCGTTCGACCGGACACAGGATACAAAAACATTCAGTACTTC
TRBJ1-5 TRBV5-6 - TRBD1 CASSQGTGVQPQHF TGTGCCAGCAGCCAGGGGACAGGGGTTCAGCCCCAGCATTTT
TRBJ1-1 TRBV18 - - CASSPLSGGQNTEAFF TGTGCCAGCTCACCTTTAAGTGGGGGACAGAACACTGAAGCTTTCTTT
TRBJ2-7 TRBV4-2 - - CASSQDVGGPYEQYF TGTGCCAGCAGCCAAGATGTGGGGGGGCCCTACGAGCAGTACTTC
TRBJ1-5 TRBV19 - - CASSITRRLGRVQPQHF TGTGCCAGTAGTATAACCCGACGATTGGGGAGAGTTCAGCCCCAGCATTTT
TRBJ2-7 TRBV7-8 few TRBD2 CASSSREGSYEQYF TGTGCCAGCAGCTCCAGGGAGGGTAGTTACGAGCAGTACTTC
TRBJ2-3 TRBV7-8 - TRBD2 CASSLGRRTSDTDTQYF TGTGCCAGCAGCTTAGGGAGAAGGACTAGCGACACAGATACGCAGTATTTT
TRBJ2-7 TRBV29-1 - TRBD2 CSVVGGGYEQYF TGCAGCGTTGTTGGGGGGGGTTACGAGCAGTACTTC
TRBJ2-7 TRBV4-1 - TRBD1 CASSQDKTGGYYEQYF TGCGCCAGCAGCCAAGATAAGACAGGGGGGTACTACGAGCAGTACTTC
TRBJ1-2 TRBV5-6 - TRBD1 CASSLDQGAVYGYTF TGTGCCAGCAGCTTGGACCAGGGGGCGGTCTATGGCTACACCTTC
TRBJ2-3 TRBV5-1 - TRBD2 CASTRSGGATDTQYF TGCGCCAGCACACGGAGCGGGGGGGCAACGGATACGCAGTATTTT
TRBJ2-7 TRBV7-9 - TRBD2 CASRTGLAAYEQYF TGTGCCAGCCGGACAGGACTAGCGGCCTACGAGCAGTACTTC
TRBJ2-6 TRBV4-1 - TRBD1 CASSHRTGSSPLSGANVLTF TGCGCCAGCAGCCATAGGACAGGGTCGAGTCCCCTCTCTGGGGCCAACGTCCTGACTTTC
TRBJ2-7 TRBV27 - TRBD1 CASSRDRGGGYEQYF TGTGCCAGCAGCCGAGACAGGGGAGGAGGGTACGAGCAGTACTTC
TRBJ2-1 TRBV7-3 - - CASSSQGRHEQFF TGTGCCAGCAGCTCACAGGGTCGGCATGAGCAGTTCTTC
TRBJ1-5 TRBV5-8 once TRBD1 CASRGTWDRSNQPQHF TGTGCCAGCAGGGGCACATGGGACAGAAGCAATCAGCCCCAGCATTTT
TRBJ2-7 TRBV7-9 - - CASSLTSLGYEQYF TGTGCCAGCAGCTTAACTAGCTTAGGATACGAGCAGTACTTC
TRBJ2-3 TRBV7-9 - - CASSLAAADTQYF TGTGCCAGCAGCTTAGCGGCGGCAGATACGCAGTATTTT
TRBJ2-5 TRBV7-7 - TRBD2 CASSIQSGSQETQYF TGTGCTAGCAGTATCCAAAGCGGGAGCCAAGAGACCCAGTACTTC
TRBJ2-7 TRBV19 - TRBD1 CASSIISGGEYEQYF TGTGCCAGTAGTATAATCTCAGGGGGCGAGTACGAGCAGTACTTC
TRBJ2-6 TRBV5-6 - TRBD1 CASSDSRQGISGANVLTF TGTGCCAGCAGCGACTCGAGACAGGGGATATCTGGGGCCAACGTCCTGACTTTC
TRBJ2-4 TRBV28 once - CASSLFRGKNIQYF TGTGCCAGCAGTTTATTCAGGGGCAAAAACATTCAGTACTTC
TRBJ2-3 TRBV6-6 - - CASTYLATDTQYF TGTGCCAGCACCTACCTAGCCACAGATACGCAGTATTTT
TRBJ1-1 TRBV4-1 - - CASSQVGGGREAFF TGCGCCAGCAGCCAAGTAGGGGGAGGGAGAGAAGCTTTCTTT
TRBJ2-7 TRBV19 - TRBD1 CASTRTGLDEQYF TGTGCCAGTACCAGGACAGGGTTAGACGAGCAGTACTTC
TRBJ1-1 TRBV9 - TRBD1 CASSVRQGTAPHEAFF TGTGCCAGCAGCGTTCGACAGGGGACCGCCCCCCATGAAGCTTTCTTT
TRBJ1-2 TRBV7-9 once - CASSLVVAHGYTF TGTGCCAGCAGCTTAGTAGTAGCGCATGGCTACACCTTC
TRBJ1-5 TRBV6-1 few - CASSGLQNRPDNQPQHF TGTGCCAGCAGTGGGTTACAGAACCGGCCGGATAATCAGCCCCAGCATTTT
TRBJ2-7 TRBV27 few - CASSWLKGQNIYEQYF TGTGCCAGCAGTTGGCTAAAAGGACAGAACATCTACGAGCAGTACTTC
TRBJ1-1 TRBV7-9 once - CASSLILTEAFF TGTGCCAGCAGCTTAATTCTCACTGAAGCTTTCTTT
TRBJ2-3 TRBV7-8 - TRBD2 CASSTGTSGGWDTQYF TGTGCCAGCAGCACCGGGACTAGCGGGGGGTGGGATACGCAGTATTTT
TRBJ2-5 TRBV29-1 - TRBD1 CSVEDSQGAIQETQYF TGCAGCGTTGAAGATTCTCAGGGGGCAATTCAAGAGACCCAGTACTTC
TRBJ1-1 TRBV28 - TRBD1 CASRQGVRVDTEAFF TGTGCCAGCAGGCAGGGGGTTCGGGTGGACACTGAAGCTTTCTTT
TRBJ2-1 TRBV4-3 few - CASSQATGFEQFF TGCGCCAGCAGCCAAGCGACGGGGTTTGAGCAGTTCTTC
TRBJ1-1 TRBV19 once TRBD1 CASSPRTGKSTEAFF TGTGCCAGTAGTCCACGGACAGGGAAAAGCACTGAAGCTTTCTTT
TRBJ2-3 TRBV10-2 few TRBD2 CASRTSGASEGTQYF TGCGCCAGCCGTACTAGCGGGGCGTCGGAAGGTACGCAGTATTTT
TRBJ2-7 TRBV2 few TRBD1 CASRLGTGGREQYF TGTGCCAGCAGACTCGGGACAGGGGGACGCGAGCAGTACTTC
TRBJ1-2 TRBV7-2 - TRBD1 CASSSGQDYGYTF TGTGCCAGCAGCTCGGGACAGGACTATGGCTACACCTTC
TRBJ2-7 TRBV6-1 - TRBD1 CASSTGQGGYEQYF TGTGCCAGCAGTACAGGACAGGGGGGCTACGAGCAGTACTTC
TRBJ2-7 TRBV2 - - CASSEQVLHEQYF TGTGCCAGCAGTGAACAGGTCCTCCACGAGCAGTACTTC
TRBJ1-1 TRBV5-5 once - CASSLGPNTEAFF TGTGCCAGCAGCTTGGGGCCGAACACTGAAGCTTTCTTT
TRBJ1-1 TRBV9 once - CASSALTGLNTEAFF TGTGCCAGCAGCGCTTTAACAGGGCTGAACACTGAAGCTTTCTTT
TRBJ2-5 TRBV28 - TRBD2 CASSFSGSGGLETQYF TGTGCCAGCAGTTTTTCTGGTAGCGGGGGGCTGGAGACCCAGTACTTC
TRBJ1-6 TRBV6-7 few TRBD1 CASSYSRDRVSPLHF TGTGCCAGCAGTTACTCTAGGGACAGGGTTTCACCCCTCCACTTT
TRBJ2-7 TRBV6-1 - TRBD1 CASGDRGREQYF TGTGCCAGCGGAGACAGGGGTCGCGAGCAGTACTTC
TRBJ1-4 TRBV7-9 - - CAAQDGGYEKLFF TGTGCCGCCCAGGACGGGGGTTATGAAAAACTGTTTTTT
TRBJ2-3 TRBV4-1 - TRBD1 CASSQARGPTLTDTQYF TGCGCCAGCAGCCAGGCGAGGGGGCCAACCCTCACAGATACGCAGTATTTT
TRBJ2-5 TRBV7-9 - TRBD1 CASSLEGQEYF TGTGCCAGCAGCTTAGAGGGACAGGAGTACTTC